The 28 T cell receptor beta chains below all came from one sample that was sequenced in a study of blood T cell repertoires in COVID-19. Some clones are missing from TCRdb's copy, which holds only in-frame ones; the method was immunoSEQ multiplex PCR. This sample has 320,000 or so clones, with over 80% found just once. Sample: PBMCs or T cells enriched from blood (not recorded which). The receptors shown here come from a man in his thirties or forties who had recovered from COVID-19.

This clone has more than one count but fewer than ten. The chain carries TRBV5-4 and TRBJ2-1; 9 bases are a match to TRBD2. The CDR3 is 16 residues long. J lost 0 bases, V lost 4 bases, and 5 bases had no gene match. Germline loops: CDR1 SGHNT, CDR2 YYREEE (reference sequence). CDR3 coding DNA: TGTGCCAGCAGCCGTAATAGCGGGAGCTCCTACAATGAGCAGTTCTTC. This sequence encodes CASSRNSGSSYNEQFF.

The chain is built from TRBV7-9 and TRBJ1-4; the D gene is possibly TRBD1 (6 bases). Per the germline V gene, CDR1 is SEHNR and CDR2 is FQNEAQ (reference sequence). The CDR3 runs 16 residues. Deletions cut 3 bases from V and 3 bases from J, with 14 bases between. The CDR3: CASSFPRSGANEKLFF. The CDR3 nucleotides are TGTGCCAGCAGCTTCCCTCGCTCAGGGGCTAATGAAAAACTGTTTTTT.

V gene TRBV5-4 combines with J gene TRBJ2-1; 13 bases fit TRBD2. Unmatched junction bases numbered 4, after V lost 4 bases and J lost 3 bases. CDR1 and CDR2 from the germline V gene are SGHNT and YYREEE (reference sequence). The CDR3 length is 16 residues. The CDR3 loop reads CASSTSGGAFYNEQFF. The CDR3 DNA sequence: TGTGCCAGCAGCACTAGCGGGGGGGCCTTCTACAATGAGCAGTTCTTC. The full variable domain, its missing parts supplied by reference TRBV5-4 and TRBJ2-1, is ETGVTQSPTHLIKTRGQQVTLRCSSQSGHNTVSWYQQALGQGPQFIFQYYREEENGRGNFPPRFSGLQFPNYSSELNVNALELDDSALYLCASSTSGGAFYNEQFFGPGTRLTVL.

The V call is TRBV28, the J call TRBJ2-7; no definite D call. The CDR3 contains 12 residues. Germline CDR1 reads MDHEN; CDR2 reads SYDVKM. Trimming stripped 8 bases from V and 2 bases from J, with 10 bases between. The CDR3 spells CASGRGPYEQYF. CDR3 coding DNA: TGTGCCAGCGGCCGCGGTCCCTACGAGCAGTACTTC.

The chain carries TRBV9 and TRBJ1-3; D is possibly TRBD1 (5 bases). Deletions cut 3 bases from V and 0 bases from J, with 19 bases between. This CDR3 comprises 18 residues. Germline CDR1 SGDLS, CDR2 YYNGEE. The DNA for the CDR3 is TGTGCCAGCAGCGACCACGACAGCCCAAACAACTCTGGAAACACCATATATTTT. This codes for CASSDHDSPNNSGNTIYF. Drawing the rest from reference TRBV9 and TRBJ1-3, the complete variable domain is DSGVTQTPKHLITATGQRVTLRCSPRSGDLSVYWYQQSLDQGLQFLIQYYNGEERAKGNILERFSAQQFPDLHSELNLSSLELGDSALYFCASSDHDSPNNSGNTIYFGEGSWLTVV.

V is TRBV5-1 and J is TRBJ2-3, with 7 bases matching TRBD2. CDR1 and CDR2 from the germline V gene are SGHRS and YFSETQ. V lost 4 bases, J lost 0 bases, and 2 bases stayed unmatched. The CDR3 contains 14 residues. CDR3 residues: CASSPSGSTDTQYF. DNA of the CDR3: TGCGCCAGCAGCCCTAGCGGTAGCACAGATACGCAGTATTTT.

The chain is built from TRBV6-6 and TRBJ1-3, with no clear D. Germline-derived CDR1 and CDR2 are MNHNY and SVGAGI (reference sequence). This CDR3 spans 13 amino acids. Trimming shortened V by 11 bases and J by 0 bases, and 11 bases separated the two germline ends. The CDR3 DNA follows: TGTGCCGAAGGAGCGAGCTCTGGAAACACCATATATTTT. Protein product: CAEGASSGNTIYF.

The V gene is TRBV7-9, the J gene TRBJ1-5, with 12 positions matching TRBD1. The J segment lost 4 bases and the V segment lost 2 bases, leaving 3 bases of the junction unmatched. CDR1 SEHNR and CDR2 FQNEAQ come from the germline V gene (reference sequence). This CDR3 has 16 residues. CDR3 nucleotides: TGTGCCAGCAGCTTACTGGGACAGGGGGCGAATCAGCCCCAGCATTTT. It translates to CASSLLGQGANQPQHF.

The chain couples TRBV7-2 to TRBJ2-7, with D perhaps TRBD1 (6 bases). The V and J ends lost 4 bases and 5 bases respectively, with 12 bases between them. The length of the CDR3 is 13 residues. Germline assignment: CDR1 SGHTA and CDR2 FQGNSA. The CDR3 sequence is CASSSGVGNEQYF. The CDR3 DNA is TGTGCCAGCAGCTCAGGGGTGGGGAACGAGCAGTACTTC.

The V call is TRBV14, the J call TRBJ1-1; no clear D gene. The CDR3 loop spans 15 amino acids. Trimming took 4 bases from V and 1 from J, leaving 13 bases between them. CDR1 and CDR2 (germline): SGHDN, FVKESK. CDR3 bases: TGTGCCAGCAGCCCCTTGGGCCATAGGAACACTGAAGCTTTCTTT. Protein: CASSPLGHRNTEAFF.

The V and J genes are TRBV14 and TRBJ2-7; no firm D call. Germline-derived CDR1 and CDR2 are SGHDN and FVKESK. V lost 3 bases and J 2 bases, leaving 5 bases between the germline ends. CDR3 length: 12 amino acids. Written as DNA, the CDR3 is TGTGCCAGCAGCCAGATAGCCTACGAGCAGTACTTC. Encoded protein: CASSQIAYEQYF.

This clone came up a few times. The V and J genes are TRBV5-1 and TRBJ1-1, with D unclear. Germline loops: CDR1 SGHRS, CDR2 YFSETQ. The CDR3 has 14 residues. V dropped 0 bases and J dropped 5 bases, with 11 bases sitting between them. The CDR3 DNA follows: TGCGCCAGCAGCTTGGATTCGGGGAGGACTGAAGCTTTCTTT. As protein: CASSLDSGRTEAFF.

The genes are TRBV2 and TRBJ1-5; D is unresolved. V was pared by 4 bases and J by 3 bases, with 10 bases between. CDR1 SNHLY and CDR2 FYNNEI come from the germline V gene. The CDR3 spans 14 residues. The CDR3 nucleotides are TGTGCCAGCAGTGGACGGGGAGACAATCAGCCCCAGCATTTT. Translation: CASSGRGDNQPQHF.

Here the CDR3 DNA reads TGTGCCAGCAGTCCTGGGGACAGGGGAGTAGGCTACACCTTC. Amino acid sequence: CASSPGDRGVGYTF. The J gene is TRBJ1-2, the V gene TRBV28; 10 bases are a match to TRBD1. Germline values: CDR1 MDHEN, CDR2 SYDVKM. CDR3 length: 14 residues. With 5 bases clipped from V and 8 bases from J, the junction kept 8 bases outside the gene matches.

J is TRBJ2-1 and V is TRBV3-1 (or the pseudogene TRBV3-2), with 8 positions matching TRBD2. The CDR3 extends over 15 amino acids. The V segment lost 6 bases and the J segment 9 bases; nucleotides outside the gene matches: 13. CDR1 is LGHDT, CDR2 YNNKEL, per germline (reference sequence). The CDR3 loop is CASRHWRGRGGEQFF. For the CDR3, the DNA is TGTGCCAGCAGGCATTGGCGGGGCCGGGGGGGTGAGCAGTTCTTC.

The V gene is TRBV5-1, the J gene TRBJ2-5; 10 bases are a match to TRBD1. Germline V gives CDR1 SGHRS, CDR2 YFSETQ. J gave up 7 bases and V 0 bases, and 3 bases lay outside the gene matches. The length of the CDR3 is 14 residues. The DNA for the CDR3 is TGCGCCAGCAGCTTGGGGCGGACAGGGGGGACCCAGTACTTC. Translating gives CASSLGRTGGTQYF.

The V gene is TRBV27, the J gene TRBJ1-5; maybe TRBD1 (5 bases). The germline CDR1 and CDR2 sequences are MNHEY and SMNVEV (reference sequence). The CDR3 extends over 15 amino acids. Trimming shortened V by 2 bases and J by 5 bases, and 13 bases separated the two germline ends. The CDR3: CASSLQLTGHQPQHF. The CDR3 coding sequence is TGTGCCAGCAGTTTACAACTCACAGGCCATCAGCCCCAGCATTTT.

The rearrangement uses TRBV3-1 (or the pseudogene TRBV3-2) and TRBJ2-1; D uncertain. The V end was cut by 0 bases, the J end by 6 bases, with 6 bases between. This CDR3 is built from 13 residues. The germline V gene has CDR1 LGHDT and CDR2 YNNKEL (reference sequence). The CDR3 region has the DNA TGTGCCAGCAGCCAAGATCTGAGCAATGAGCAGTTCTTC. This gives the protein CASSQDLSNEQFF.

V is TRBV5-1 and J is TRBJ2-2; 7 positions agree with TRBD1. Germline CDR1 reads SGHRS; CDR2 reads YFSETQ. Trimming took 5 bases from V and 1 from J; bases not matched to a gene: 5. There are 15 residues in the CDR3. Written as DNA, the CDR3 is TGCGCCAGCAGTAACGGACAGGAGAACACCGGGGAGCTGTTTTTT. It encodes CASSNGQENTGELFF.

This clone was seen only once. This chain joins TRBV6-4 and TRBJ2-1; 13 bases map to TRBD2. Germline V CDR1 and CDR2: MRHNA, SNTAGT. There are 16 residues in the CDR3. Trimming cost V 6 bases and J 8 bases; bases outside gene matches: 10. CDR3 DNA sequence: TGTGCCAGCAGACCATCACTAGCGGGGGGGCCCCATGAGCAGTTCTTC. This translates into CASRPSLAGGPHEQFF.

This rearrangement joins TRBV7-6 to TRBJ1-3, with D tentatively TRBD1 (6 bases). Germline CDR1 and CDR2: SGHVS and FNYEAQ. The CDR3 spans 17 residues. Trimming pared 2 bases from V and 1 base from J, leaving 15 bases between. The CDR3 loop reads CASSLSPPGESGNTIYF. CDR3 nucleotide sequence: TGTGCCAGCAGCTTATCCCCTCCAGGGGAATCTGGAAACACCATATATTTT.

This sequence joins TRBV6-1 and TRBJ2-7; 8 nucleotides line up with TRBD2. This CDR3 spans 18 amino acids. V was pared by 4 bases and J by 0 bases, with 14 bases of the junction left unmatched. CDR1 and CDR2 (germline): MNHNS, SASEGT. The CDR3 DNA sequence: TGTGCCAGCAGTGTAAAAAGGGGCGGGGGGTCTCTCTCCTACGAGCAGTACTTC. Protein: CASSVKRGGGSLSYEQYF.

This clone is a singleton in its sample. J is TRBJ2-3 and V is TRBV5-1; 10 bases agree with TRBD1. Germline V gene lookup returns CDR1 SGHRS and CDR2 YFSETQ. The V segment lost 2 bases and the J segment 1 base; nucleotides outside the gene matches: 4. The CDR3 runs 16 residues. CDR3 sequence reads: CASSLLGTGGTDTQYF. CDR3 DNA: TGCGCCAGCAGCTTACTAGGGACAGGGGGCACAGATACGCAGTATTTT.

V gene TRBV3-1 (or the pseudogene TRBV3-2) combines with J gene TRBJ2-7; maybe TRBD1 (5 bases). Per germline, CDR1 LGHDT and CDR2 YNNKEL (reference sequence). The V end lost 4 bases, the J end lost 5 bases, and 18 bases lay between the germline ends. The CDR3 spans 15 residues. The CDR3 DNA reads TGTGCCAGCAGCCCCTCCCACACAGGTATCGACGAGCAGTACTTC. Its protein product is CASSPSHTGIDEQYF.

The chain couples TRBV7-9 to TRBJ1-4, with D hard to call. This CDR3 contains 14 residues. Deletions cut 6 bases from V and 4 bases from J, with 12 bases between. Germline V gene lookup returns CDR1 SEHNR and CDR2 FQNEAQ (reference sequence). This CDR3 is CASRERAGNEKLFF. The CDR3 coding sequence is TGTGCCAGCAGGGAGCGTGCTGGTAATGAAAAACTGTTTTTT. Using reference TRBV7-9 and TRBJ1-4 for the parts outside the CDR3, the full variable domain is DTGVSQNPRHKITKRGQNVTFRCDPISEHNRLYWYRQTLGQGPEFLTYFQNEAQLEKSRLLSDRFSAERPKGSFSTLEIQRTEQGDSAMYLCASRERAGNEKLFFGSGTQLSVL.

V gene TRBV11-2 combines with J gene TRBJ2-1; D ambiguous. CDR3 length: 13 amino acids. Germline V lookup: CDR1 SGHAT, CDR2 FQNNGV. The germline V and J ends were trimmed by 6 bases and 7 bases, with 13 bases remaining between them. CDR3: CASRPGTVNEQFF. DNA for the CDR3: TGTGCCAGCAGGCCTGGTACAGTGAATGAGCAGTTCTTC.

V usage is TRBV27 and J usage is TRBJ2-7, with 11 nucleotides matching TRBD1. This CDR3 is 14 amino acids long. The J segment lost 7 bases and the V segment lost 6 bases, leaving 8 bases of the junction unmatched. In germline, CDR1 is MNHEY, CDR2 SMNVEV (reference sequence). The chain's CDR3 is CASSLDRGRGEQYF. The DNA of the CDR3 is TGTGCCAGCAGCCTGGACAGGGGGCGAGGGGAGCAGTACTTC.

The V gene is TRBV19, the J gene TRBJ2-3; a weak D match, TRBD1 (5 bases). V lost 5 bases, J lost 5 bases, and 17 bases lay in between. Looked up from germline, CDR1 is LNHDA and CDR2 is SQIVND (reference sequence). CDR3 length equals 15 residues. CDR3 region: CASSQPAGLRDTQYF. In DNA, the CDR3 is TGTGCCAGTAGTCAACCCGCAGGGTTGCGAGATACGCAGTATTTT.